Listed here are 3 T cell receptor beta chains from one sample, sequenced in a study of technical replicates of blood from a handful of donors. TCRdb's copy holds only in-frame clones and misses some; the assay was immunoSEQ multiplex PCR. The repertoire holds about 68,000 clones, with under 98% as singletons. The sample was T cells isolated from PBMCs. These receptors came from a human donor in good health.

The CDR3 spells CASSQGASNEKLFF. The CDR3, as DNA: TGTGCCAGCAGCCAGGGGGCTAGTAATGAAAAACTGTTTTTT. The chain couples TRBV7-9 to TRBJ1-4; 8 bases agree with TRBD1. V dropped 5 bases and J dropped 4; count of bases not matched to a gene: 3. This CDR3 spans 14 amino acids. CDR1 and CDR2 from the germline V gene are SEHNR and FQNEAQ (reference sequence).

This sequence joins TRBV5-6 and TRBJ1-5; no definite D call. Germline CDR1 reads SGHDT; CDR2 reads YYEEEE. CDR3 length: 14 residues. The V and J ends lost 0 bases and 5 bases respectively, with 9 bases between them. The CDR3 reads CASSLAGYHQPQHF. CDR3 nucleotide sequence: TGTGCCAGCAGCTTGGCAGGCTATCATCAGCCCCAGCATTTT.

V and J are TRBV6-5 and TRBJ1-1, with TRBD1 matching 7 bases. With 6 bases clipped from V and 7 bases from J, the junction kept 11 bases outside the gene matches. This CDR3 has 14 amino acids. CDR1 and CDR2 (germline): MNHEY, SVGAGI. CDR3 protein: CASSRNRGKGEAFF. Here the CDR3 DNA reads TGTGCCAGCAGCCGAAACAGGGGAAAAGGTGAAGCTTTCTTT.